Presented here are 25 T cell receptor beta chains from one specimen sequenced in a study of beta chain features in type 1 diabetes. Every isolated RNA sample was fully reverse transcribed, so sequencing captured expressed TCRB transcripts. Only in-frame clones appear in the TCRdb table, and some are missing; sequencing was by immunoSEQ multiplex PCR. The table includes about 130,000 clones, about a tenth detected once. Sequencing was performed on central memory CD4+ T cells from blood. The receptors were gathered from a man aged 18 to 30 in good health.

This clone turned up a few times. CDR3 DNA sequence: TGTGCCAGCAGCTTAGGCGGGACTAGCGGGGATACGCAGTATTTT. The encoded protein is CASSLGGTSGDTQYF. The chain links TRBV7-2 to TRBJ2-3, with TRBD2 matching 12 bases. The V and J ends lost 1 base and 6 bases, in that order; junction bases with no gene match: 2. Germline V lookup: CDR1 SGHTA, CDR2 FQGNSA. This CDR3 has 15 amino acids.

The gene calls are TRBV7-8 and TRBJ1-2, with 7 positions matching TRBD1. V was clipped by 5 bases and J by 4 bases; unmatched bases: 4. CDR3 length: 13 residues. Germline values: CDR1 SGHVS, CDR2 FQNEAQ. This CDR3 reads CASSAGQTYGYTF. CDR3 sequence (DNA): TGTGCCAGCAGCGCGGGACAGACCTATGGCTACACCTTC.

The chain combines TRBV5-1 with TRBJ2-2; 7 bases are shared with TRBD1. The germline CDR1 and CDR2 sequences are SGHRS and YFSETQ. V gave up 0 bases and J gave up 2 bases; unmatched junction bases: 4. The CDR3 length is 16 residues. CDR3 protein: CASSLGQGSNTGELFF. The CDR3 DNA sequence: TGCGCCAGCAGCTTGGGACAGGGCTCTAACACCGGGGAGCTGTTTTTT.

The chain's CDR3 is CASSLGGTGPTDTQYF. For the CDR3, the DNA is TGTGCCAGCAGCTTAGGAGGGACAGGTCCTACAGATACGCAGTATTTT. V gene TRBV7-7 combines with J gene TRBJ2-3, with 8 bases identical to TRBD1. The ends lost 1 base at V and 3 bases at J; junction bases unmatched: 6. The CDR3 is 16 amino acids. Germline assignment: CDR1 SSHAT and CDR2 FNYEAQ (reference sequence).

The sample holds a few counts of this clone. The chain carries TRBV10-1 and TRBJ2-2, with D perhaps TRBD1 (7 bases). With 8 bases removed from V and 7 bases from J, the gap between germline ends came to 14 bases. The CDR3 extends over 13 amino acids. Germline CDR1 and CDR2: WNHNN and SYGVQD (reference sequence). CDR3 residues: CASGGTAGGELFF. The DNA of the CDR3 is TGCGCCAGCGGCGGGACAGCGGGCGGGGAGCTGTTTTTT.

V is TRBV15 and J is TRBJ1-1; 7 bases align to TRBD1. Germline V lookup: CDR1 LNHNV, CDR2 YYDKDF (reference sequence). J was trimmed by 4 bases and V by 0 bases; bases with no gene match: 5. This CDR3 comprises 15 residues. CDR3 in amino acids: CATSRDTGASTEAFF. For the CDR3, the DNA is TGTGCCACCAGCAGAGATACAGGGGCCAGCACTGAAGCTTTCTTT.

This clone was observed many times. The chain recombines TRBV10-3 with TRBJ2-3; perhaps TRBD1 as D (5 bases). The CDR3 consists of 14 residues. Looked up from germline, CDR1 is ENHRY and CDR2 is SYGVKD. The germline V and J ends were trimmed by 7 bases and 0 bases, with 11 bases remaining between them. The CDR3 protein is CAIKGAFSTDTQYF. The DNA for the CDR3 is TGTGCCATCAAAGGGGCGTTTAGCACAGATACGCAGTATTTT.

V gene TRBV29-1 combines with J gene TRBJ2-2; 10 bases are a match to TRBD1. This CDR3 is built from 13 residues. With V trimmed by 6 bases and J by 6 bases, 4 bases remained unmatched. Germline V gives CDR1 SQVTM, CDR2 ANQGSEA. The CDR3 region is CSVGGTGAGELFF. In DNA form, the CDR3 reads TGCAGCGTGGGCGGGACAGGGGCCGGGGAGCTGTTTTTT.

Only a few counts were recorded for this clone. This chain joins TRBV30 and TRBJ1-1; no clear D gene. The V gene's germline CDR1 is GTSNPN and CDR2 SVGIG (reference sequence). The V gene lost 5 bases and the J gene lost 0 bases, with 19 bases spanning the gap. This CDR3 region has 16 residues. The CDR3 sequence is CAWRLRAGSMNTEAFF. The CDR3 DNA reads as TGTGCCTGGCGTTTGCGGGCAGGTTCCATGAACACTGAAGCTTTCTTT.

The CDR3 DNA reads TGTGCCAGCAGTGACAGGGGGCAATGGTATGGCTACACCTTC. It codes for CASSDRGQWYGYTF. The chain joins TRBV28 to TRBJ1-2; 10 bases match TRBD1. Per the germline V gene, CDR1 is MDHEN and CDR2 is SYDVKM. J was trimmed by 5 bases and V by 5 bases; bases with no gene match: 5. The CDR3 is 14 amino acids.

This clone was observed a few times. The CDR3 reads CASSLSTSTDTQYF. The CDR3 bases are TGTGCCAGCAGCTTATCCACTAGCACAGATACGCAGTATTTT. The rearrangement uses TRBV7-2 and TRBJ2-3; no definite D call. The CDR3 extends over 14 amino acids. Trimming cost V 2 bases and J 0 bases, with 6 bases left between them. Germline V gene lookup returns CDR1 SGHTA and CDR2 FQGNSA.

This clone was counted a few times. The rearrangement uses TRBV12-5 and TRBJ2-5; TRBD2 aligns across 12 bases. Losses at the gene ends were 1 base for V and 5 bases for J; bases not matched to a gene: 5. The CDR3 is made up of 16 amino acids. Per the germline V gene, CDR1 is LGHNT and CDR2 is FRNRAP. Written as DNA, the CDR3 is TGTGCTAGTGGTTTGGGACTAGCGGGGGAAGGGGAGACCCAGTACTTC. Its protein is CASGLGLAGEGETQYF.

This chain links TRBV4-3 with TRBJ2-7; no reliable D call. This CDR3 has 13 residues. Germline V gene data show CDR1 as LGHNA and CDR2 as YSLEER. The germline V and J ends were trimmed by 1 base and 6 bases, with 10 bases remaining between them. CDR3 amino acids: CASSQGSGLEQYF. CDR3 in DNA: TGCGCCAGCAGCCAAGGTTCGGGTCTCGAGCAGTACTTC.

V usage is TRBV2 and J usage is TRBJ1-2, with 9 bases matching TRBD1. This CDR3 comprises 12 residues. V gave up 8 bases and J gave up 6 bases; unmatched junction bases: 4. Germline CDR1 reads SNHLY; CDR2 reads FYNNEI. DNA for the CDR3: TGTGCCAGCCGTTGGGACAGGGATGGCTACACCTTC. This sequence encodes CASRWDRDGYTF. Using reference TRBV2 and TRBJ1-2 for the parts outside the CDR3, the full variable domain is EPEVTQTPSHQVTQMGQEVILRCVPISNHLYFYWYRQILGQKVEFLVSFYNNEISEKSEIFDDQFSVERPDGSNFTLKIRSTKLEDSAMYFCASRWDRDGYTFGSGTRLTVV.

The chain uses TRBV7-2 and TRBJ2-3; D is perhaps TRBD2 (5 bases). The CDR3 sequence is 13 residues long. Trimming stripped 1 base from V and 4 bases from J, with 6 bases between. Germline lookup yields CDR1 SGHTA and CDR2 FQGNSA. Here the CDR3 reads CASSLVLADTQYF. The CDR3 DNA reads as TGTGCCAGCAGCTTAGTACTAGCAGATACGCAGTATTTT.

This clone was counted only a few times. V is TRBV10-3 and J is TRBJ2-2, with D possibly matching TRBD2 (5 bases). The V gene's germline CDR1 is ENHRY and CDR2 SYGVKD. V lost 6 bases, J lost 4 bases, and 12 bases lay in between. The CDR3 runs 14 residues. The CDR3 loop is CAIRALESTGELFF. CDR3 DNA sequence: TGTGCCATCAGGGCACTAGAGAGCACCGGGGAGCTGTTTTTT.

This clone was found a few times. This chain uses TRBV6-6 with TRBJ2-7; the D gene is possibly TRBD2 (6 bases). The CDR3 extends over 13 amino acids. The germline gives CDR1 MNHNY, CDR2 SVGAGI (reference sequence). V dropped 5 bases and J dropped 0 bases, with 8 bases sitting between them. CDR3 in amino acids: CASSGGFSYEQYF. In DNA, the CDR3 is TGTGCCAGCAGTGGAGGGTTCTCCTACGAGCAGTACTTC.

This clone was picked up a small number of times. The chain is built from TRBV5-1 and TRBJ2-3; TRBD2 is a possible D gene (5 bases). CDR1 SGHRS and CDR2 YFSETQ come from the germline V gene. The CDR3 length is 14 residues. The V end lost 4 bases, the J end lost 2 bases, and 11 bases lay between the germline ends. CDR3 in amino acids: CASSVLENTDTQYF. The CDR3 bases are TGCGCCAGCAGCGTACTAGAAAACACAGATACGCAGTATTTT. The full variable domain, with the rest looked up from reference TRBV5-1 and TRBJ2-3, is KAGVTQTPRYLIKTRGQQVTLSCSPISGHRSVSWYQQTPGQGLQFLFEYFSETQRNKGNFPGRFSGRQFSNSRSEMNVSTLELGDSALYLCASSVLENTDTQYFGPGTRLTVL.

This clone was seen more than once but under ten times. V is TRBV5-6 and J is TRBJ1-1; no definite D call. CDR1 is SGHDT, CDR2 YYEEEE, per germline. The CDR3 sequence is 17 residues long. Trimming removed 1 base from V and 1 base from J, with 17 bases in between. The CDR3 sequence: CASSLFLGGSGNTEAFF. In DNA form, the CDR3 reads TGTGCCAGCAGCTTGTTTTTGGGAGGGTCGGGGAACACTGAAGCTTTCTTT.

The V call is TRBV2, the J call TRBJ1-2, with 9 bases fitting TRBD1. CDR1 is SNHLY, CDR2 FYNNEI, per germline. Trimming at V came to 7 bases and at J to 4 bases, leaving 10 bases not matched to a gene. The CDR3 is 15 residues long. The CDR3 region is CASTKVDRGLYGYTF. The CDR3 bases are TGTGCCAGCACTAAGGTGGACAGGGGCCTCTATGGCTACACCTTC.

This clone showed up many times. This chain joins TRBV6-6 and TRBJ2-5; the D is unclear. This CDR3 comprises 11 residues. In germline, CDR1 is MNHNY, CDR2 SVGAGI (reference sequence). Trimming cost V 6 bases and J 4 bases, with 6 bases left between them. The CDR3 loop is CASSSSETQYF. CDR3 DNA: TGTGCCAGCAGCTCTTCAGAGACCCAGTACTTC.

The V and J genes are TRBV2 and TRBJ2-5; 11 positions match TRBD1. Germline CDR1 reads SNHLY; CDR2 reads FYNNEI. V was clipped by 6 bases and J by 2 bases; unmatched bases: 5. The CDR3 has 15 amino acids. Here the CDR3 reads CASRMGQGEQETQYF. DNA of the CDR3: TGTGCCAGCAGGATGGGACAGGGGGAACAAGAGACCCAGTACTTC.

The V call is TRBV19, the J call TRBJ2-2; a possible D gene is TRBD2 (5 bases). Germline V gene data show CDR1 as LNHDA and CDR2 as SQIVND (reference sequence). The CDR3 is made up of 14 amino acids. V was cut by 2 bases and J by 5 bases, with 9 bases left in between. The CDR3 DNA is TGTGCCAGTAGTATAATAGGGAGAACCGGGGAGCTGTTTTTT. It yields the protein CASSIIGRTGELFF.

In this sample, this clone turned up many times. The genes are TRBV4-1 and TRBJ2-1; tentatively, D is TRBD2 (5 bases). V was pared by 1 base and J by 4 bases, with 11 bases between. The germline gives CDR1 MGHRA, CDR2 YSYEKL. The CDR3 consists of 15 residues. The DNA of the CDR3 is TGCGCCAGCAGCCAAGGAGCGGTTCAGTACAATGAGCAGTTCTTC. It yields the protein CASSQGAVQYNEQFF.

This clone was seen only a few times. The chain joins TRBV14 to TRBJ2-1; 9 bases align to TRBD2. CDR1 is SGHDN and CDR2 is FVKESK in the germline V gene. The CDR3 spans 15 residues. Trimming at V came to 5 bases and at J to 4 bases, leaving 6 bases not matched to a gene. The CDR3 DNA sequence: TGTGCCAGCAGCGGCGGACTAGCGAAATACAATGAGCAGTTCTTC. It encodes CASSGGLAKYNEQFF.